These 21 T cell receptor beta chains originate from one sample sequenced in a study of early stage breast cancer tumors. Using immunoSEQ multiplex PCR, the repertoire was profiled, and TCRdb retains in-frame clones only, with some absent. The sample holds 50,000 or so clones; roughly 84% are singletons and the top ten take more than 1.1%. The sample taken for sequencing was blood. All receptors derive from a person between 50 and 60 years old with breast cancer.

This chain connects TRBV6-6 to TRBJ1-2, with no clear D. Germline V gene sequence: CDR1 MNHNY, CDR2 SVGAGI (reference sequence). This CDR3 spans 13 amino acids. The V and J ends lost 8 bases and 3 bases respectively, with 13 bases between them. The CDR3 DNA sequence: TGTGCCAGCCGTTCCGGGGATCACTATGGCTACACCTTC. Protein sequence: CASRSGDHYGYTF.

This chain joins TRBV27 and TRBJ2-7; D possibly corresponds to TRBD1 (5 bases). Germline assignment: CDR1 MNHEY and CDR2 SMNVEV (reference sequence). The CDR3 covers 14 residues. V was pared by 2 bases and J by 1 base, with 9 bases between. The CDR3 DNA reads as TGTGCCAGCAGTTTAAAAGACAGTTCCTACGAGCAGTACTTC. It translates to CASSLKDSSYEQYF.

The chain joins TRBV5-1 to TRBJ2-3; D gene uncertain. The CDR3 covers 13 residues. V lost 1 base to trimming and J lost 3 bases, with 6 bases between them. Germline CDR1 reads SGHRS; CDR2 reads YFSETQ. The CDR3 loop reads CASSLQLTDTQYF. The CDR3, as DNA: TGCGCCAGCAGCTTGCAACTAACAGATACGCAGTATTTT.

The chain is built from TRBV7-8 and TRBJ2-1; D unresolved. This CDR3 contains 13 residues. Germline V gene sequence: CDR1 SGHVS, CDR2 FQNEAQ. Trimming removed 3 bases from V and 5 bases from J, with 8 bases in between. CDR3 nucleotides: TGTGCCAGCAGCTTGGACCGTGACAATGAGCAGTTCTTC. Encoded protein: CASSLDRDNEQFF.

The chain carries TRBV20-1 and TRBJ2-1; D perhaps matches TRBD2 (6 bases). The V gene lost 3 bases and the J gene lost 15 bases, with 9 bases spanning the gap. The CDR3 contains 9 residues. Germline loops: CDR1 DFQATT, CDR2 SNEGSKA (reference sequence). CDR3 nucleotides: TGCAGTGCTAGGCGGGGACGGTTCTTC. It codes for CSARRGRFF.

V is TRBV5-1 and J is TRBJ2-7, with a weak D call TRBD1 (7 bases). Germline CDR1 reads SGHRS; CDR2 reads YFSETQ. Between the trimmed V and J ends, which lost 3 bases and 1 base, there was a span of 14 bases. The CDR3 length is 15 residues. CDR3: CASSWRDRSSYEQYF. The CDR3 region has the DNA TGCGCCAGCAGCTGGAGGGACAGATCTTCCTACGAGCAGTACTTC.

This clone has only one observation. The rearrangement links TRBV6-5 to TRBJ2-7; 9 bases map to TRBD1. CDR1 and CDR2 (germline): MNHEY, SVGAGI. This CDR3 is 13 amino acids long. The junction had 6 bases not matched to a gene; V was cut back by 6 bases and J by 6 bases. The CDR3 spells CASRRQGDGEQYF. In DNA form, the CDR3 reads TGTGCCAGCAGGAGACAGGGGGACGGCGAGCAGTACTTC.

The J gene is TRBJ1-2, the V gene TRBV7-9; perhaps TRBD1 as D (5 bases). CDR3 length: 16 amino acids. Trimming stripped 3 bases from V and 2 bases from J, with 16 bases between. Germline CDR1 SEHNR, CDR2 FQNEAQ (reference sequence). The CDR3 sequence: CASSFLFGAGNYGYTF. The DNA for the CDR3 is TGTGCCAGCAGCTTCCTGTTCGGTGCAGGGAACTATGGCTACACCTTC.

The chain uses TRBV6-5 and TRBJ1-2, with 8 nucleotides matching TRBD1. Germline CDR1 reads MNHEY; CDR2 reads SVGAGI. The CDR3 covers 15 residues. V lost 2 bases, J lost 2 bases, and 4 bases stayed unmatched. The CDR3 nucleotides are TGTGCCAGCAGTTACCCCCGGACAGGGAACTATGGCTACACCTTC. The encoded protein is CASSYPRTGNYGYTF.

The gene calls are TRBV7-3 and TRBJ1-3; D is ambiguous. The CDR3 covers 15 residues. Germline-derived CDR1 and CDR2 are SGHTA and FQGTGA. Trimming removed 2 bases at V and 1 base at J, with 9 bases between. The CDR3 sequence is CASSLSEGSGNTIYF. The CDR3 nucleotides are TGTGCCAGCAGCTTATCAGAGGGATCTGGAAACACCATATATTTT.

The chain has TRBV18 and TRBJ2-7, with D uncertain. This CDR3 contains 14 residues. V lost 0 bases and J lost 6, with 12 bases in between. Germline values: CDR1 KGHSH, CDR2 LQKENI. CDR3 DNA sequence: TGTGCCAGCTCACCACCGTCAAGAAGTGTCGAGCAGTACTTC. Encoded protein: CASSPPSRSVEQYF.

The rearrangement links TRBV28 to TRBJ1-1; D unresolved. The V end was cut by 1 base, the J end by 4 bases, with 10 bases between. Germline assignment: CDR1 MDHEN and CDR2 SYDVKM. This CDR3 has 14 residues. In DNA, the CDR3 is TGTGCCAGCAGTTTATCCCGGGTTAGCACTGAAGCTTTCTTT. It translates to CASSLSRVSTEAFF. Complete variable domain (other parts from reference TRBV28 and TRBJ1-1): DVKVTQSSRYLVKRTGEKVFLECVQDMDHENMFWYRQDPGLGLRLIYFSYDVKMKEKGDIPEGYSVSREKKERFSLILESASTNQTSMYLCASSLSRVSTEAFFGQGTRLTVV.

Concerning this clone: At one of its ends the junction is not consistent with the germline gene, which may arise from a read error. This chain connects TRBV10-2 to TRBJ1-5; D not resolved. CDR3 length equals 14 residues. Germline V CDR1 and CDR2: WSHSY, SAAADI. The CDR3, as DNA: TGCGCCAGCATTGAGAGCAATAGCAATCAGCCCCAGCATTTT. It codes for CASIESNSNQPQHF.

This clone has only a few counts. V gene TRBV10-3 combines with J gene TRBJ1-4; a possible D gene is TRBD1 (5 bases). From germline, CDR1 is ENHRY and CDR2 SYGVKD. CDR3 length: 15 residues. The V and J ends lost 2 bases and 6 bases respectively, with 13 bases between them. Written as DNA, the CDR3 is TGTGCCATCAGTGAGGCCGGGACCTGGGATGAAAAACTGTTTTTT. It codes for CAISEAGTWDEKLFF.

This chain connects TRBV4-3 to TRBJ1-4; 11 positions match TRBD1. J gave up 11 bases and V 0 bases, and 5 bases lay outside the gene matches. CDR3 length: 15 amino acids. Germline V gives CDR1 LGHNA, CDR2 YSLEER. CDR3 coding DNA: TGCGCCAGCAGCCAAGAGGGGACAGGGGGGGCCAAACTGTTTTTT. Its protein product is CASSQEGTGGAKLFF.

The V call is TRBV7-2, the J call TRBJ2-1, with TRBD2 matching 8 bases. V trimming: 5 bases; J trimming: 5 bases; junction bases outside the gene matches: 8. CDR1 is SGHTA and CDR2 is FQGNSA in the germline V gene. The CDR3 is 15 amino acids. The CDR3 DNA is TGTGCCAGCAGCCCCATCGGGGGGGCCCACAATGAGCAGTTCTTC. This sequence encodes CASSPIGGAHNEQFF.

The chain recombines TRBV7-6 with TRBJ2-7; TRBD2 matches 10 bases. Germline V CDR1 and CDR2: SGHVS, FNYEAQ. Trimming removed 1 base from V and 4 bases from J; junction bases left unmatched: 7. The CDR3 runs 16 residues. Written as DNA, the CDR3 is TGTGCCAGCAGCTTAGAGTCTAGCGGGGGAGGATACGAGCAGTACTTC. As protein: CASSLESSGGGYEQYF.

This clone occurred a few times. CDR3 sequence: CASSGGSQTQYF. In DNA form, the CDR3 reads TGTGCCAGCAGTGGTGGGAGTCAGACCCAGTACTTC. The rearrangement joins TRBV13 to TRBJ2-5; weak D call: TRBD2 (5 bases). Germline CDR1 reads PRHDT; CDR2 reads FYEKMQ (reference sequence). The CDR3 is 12 amino acids. V dropped 6 bases and J dropped 6 bases, with 11 bases sitting between them.

Here the CDR3 DNA reads TGTGCCAGCAGCTTAGAAGTCTACAATGAGCAGTTCTTC. Its translation is CASSLEVYNEQFF. This chain links TRBV11-3 with TRBJ2-1, with D unresolved. The CDR3 totals 13 residues. V lost 0 bases and J 3 bases, leaving 3 bases between the germline ends. The germline V gene has CDR1 SGHNT and CDR2 YENEEA.

The chain has TRBV5-1 and TRBJ2-7; TRBD2 matches 8 bases. The CDR3 has 14 amino acids. Germline CDR1 SGHRS, CDR2 YFSETQ. The V segment lost 4 bases and the J segment 7 bases; nucleotides outside the gene matches: 10. The CDR3 DNA reads TGCGCCAGCAGCAGCGGGGGACCCTTGGGGGAGCAGTACTTC. Amino acids: CASSSGGPLGEQYF.

Only a few counts were recorded for this clone. The chain carries TRBV30 and TRBJ2-5, with 8 bases that match TRBD1. Looked up from germline, CDR1 is GTSNPN and CDR2 is SVGIG (reference sequence). Germline trimming cut 5 bases from V and 3 bases from J; bases unmatched to any gene: 5. The CDR3 spans 13 residues. CDR3 sequence reads: CAWDRGQKETQYF. The CDR3 DNA sequence: TGTGCCTGGGACAGGGGACAGAAAGAGACCCAGTACTTC.